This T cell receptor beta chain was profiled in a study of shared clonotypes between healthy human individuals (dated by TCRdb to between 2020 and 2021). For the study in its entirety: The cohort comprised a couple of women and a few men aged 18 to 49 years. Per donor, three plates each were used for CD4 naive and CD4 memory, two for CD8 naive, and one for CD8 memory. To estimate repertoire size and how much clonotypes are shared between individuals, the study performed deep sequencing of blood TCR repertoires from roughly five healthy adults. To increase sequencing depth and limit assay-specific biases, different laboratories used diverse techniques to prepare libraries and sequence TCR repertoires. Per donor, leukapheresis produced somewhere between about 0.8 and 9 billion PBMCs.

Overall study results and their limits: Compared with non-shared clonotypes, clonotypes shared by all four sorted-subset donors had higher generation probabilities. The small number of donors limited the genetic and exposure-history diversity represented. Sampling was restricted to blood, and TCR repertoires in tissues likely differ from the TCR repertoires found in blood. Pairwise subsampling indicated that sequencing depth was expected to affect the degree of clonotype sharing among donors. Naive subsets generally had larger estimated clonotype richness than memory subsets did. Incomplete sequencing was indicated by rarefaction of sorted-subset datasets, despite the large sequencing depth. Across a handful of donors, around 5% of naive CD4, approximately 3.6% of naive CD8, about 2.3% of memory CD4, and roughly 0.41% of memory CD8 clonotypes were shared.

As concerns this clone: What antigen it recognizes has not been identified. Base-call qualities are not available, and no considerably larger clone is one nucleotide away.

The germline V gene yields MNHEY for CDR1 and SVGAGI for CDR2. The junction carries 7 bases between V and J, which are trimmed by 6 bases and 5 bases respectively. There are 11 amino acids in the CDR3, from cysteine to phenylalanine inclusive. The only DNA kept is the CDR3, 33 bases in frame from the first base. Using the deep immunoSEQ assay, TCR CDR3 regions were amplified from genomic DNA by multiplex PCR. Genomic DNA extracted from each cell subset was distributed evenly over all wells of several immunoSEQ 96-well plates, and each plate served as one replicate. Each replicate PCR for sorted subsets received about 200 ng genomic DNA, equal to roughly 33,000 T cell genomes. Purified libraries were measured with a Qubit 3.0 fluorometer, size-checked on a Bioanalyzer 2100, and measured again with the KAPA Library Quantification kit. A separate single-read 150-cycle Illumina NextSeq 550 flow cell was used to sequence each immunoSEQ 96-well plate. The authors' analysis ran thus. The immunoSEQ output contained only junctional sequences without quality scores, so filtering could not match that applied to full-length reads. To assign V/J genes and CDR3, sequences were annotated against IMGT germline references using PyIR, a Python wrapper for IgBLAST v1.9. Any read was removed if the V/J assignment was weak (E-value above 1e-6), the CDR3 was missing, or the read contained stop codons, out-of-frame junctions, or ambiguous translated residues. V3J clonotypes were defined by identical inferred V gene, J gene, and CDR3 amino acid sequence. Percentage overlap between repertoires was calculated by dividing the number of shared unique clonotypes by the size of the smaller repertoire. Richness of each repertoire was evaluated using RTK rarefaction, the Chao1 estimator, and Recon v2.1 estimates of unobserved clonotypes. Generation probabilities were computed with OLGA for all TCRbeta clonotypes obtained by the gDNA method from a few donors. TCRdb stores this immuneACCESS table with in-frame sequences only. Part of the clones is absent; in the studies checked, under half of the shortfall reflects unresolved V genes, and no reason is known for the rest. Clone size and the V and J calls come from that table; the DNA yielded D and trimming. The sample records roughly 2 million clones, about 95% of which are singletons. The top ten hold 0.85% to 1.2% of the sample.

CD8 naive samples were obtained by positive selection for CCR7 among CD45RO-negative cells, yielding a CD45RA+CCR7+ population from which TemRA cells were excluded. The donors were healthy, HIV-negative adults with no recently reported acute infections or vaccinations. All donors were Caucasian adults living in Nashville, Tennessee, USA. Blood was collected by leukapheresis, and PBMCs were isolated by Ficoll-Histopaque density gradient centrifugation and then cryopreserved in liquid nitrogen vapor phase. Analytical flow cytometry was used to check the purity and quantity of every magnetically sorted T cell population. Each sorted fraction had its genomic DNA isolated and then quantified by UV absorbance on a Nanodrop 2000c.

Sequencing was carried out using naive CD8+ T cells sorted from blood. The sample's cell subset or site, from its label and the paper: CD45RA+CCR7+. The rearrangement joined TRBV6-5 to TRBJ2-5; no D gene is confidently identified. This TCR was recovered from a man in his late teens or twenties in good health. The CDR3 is CASRNLETQYF. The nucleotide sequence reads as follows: TGTGCCAGCAGGAACCTCGAGACCCAGTACTTC.